This section outlines one T cell receptor beta chain sequence together with its context. Its antigen is as yet unknown. The V and J ends lost 0 bases and 2 bases, in that order; junction bases with no gene match: 4. This CDR3 comprises 15 residues. Per germline, CDR1 SGDLS and CDR2 YYNGEE. Only CD45RO-negative cells positively selected for CCR7 counted as naive CD8 cells, so terminally differentiated effector memory CD45RA+ cells were excluded. None of the donors, who were healthy HIV-negative adults, had recently had acute infections or vaccinations. This entry is derived from a study of shared clonotypes between healthy human individuals. Looking at the study overall: The donor group consisted of a couple of women and a few men, aged 18 to 49. Points from the study as a whole: Shared across several donors were about 4.6% of the naive CD4 clonotypes.

Here immunoSEQ multiplex PCR was the method, and the copy in TCRdb shows in-frame clones only, minus some. The repertoire consists of about 590,000 clones, with 95% to 96% occurring once and the leading ten covering 0.11%. The chain has TRBV9 and TRBJ2-5; TRBD2 matches 7 bases. The TCR was taken from a woman aged 30 to 39 in good health. The sequencing input was naive CD8+ T cells sorted from blood. DNA of the CDR3: TGTGCCAGCAGCGTAGTGGCTAGCGGACAAGAGACCCAGTACTTC. Its translation: CASSVVASGQETQYF.